This TCR beta chain came from a study of somatic mutations in cytotoxic T cells in rheumatoid arthritis. Germline assignment: CDR1 SGDLS and CDR2 YYNGEE. The CDR3 length is 13 residues. V gave up 4 bases and J gave up 4 bases, with 11 bases separating them. Here immunoSEQ multiplex PCR was the method, and the copy in TCRdb shows in-frame clones only, minus some. The sample holds roughly 13,000 clones, around 77% seen once. The specimen sequenced was CD8+ T cells sorted from blood. The chain combines TRBV9 with TRBJ1-1; the D gene is possibly TRBD1 (6 bases). The TCR comes from an adult with rheumatoid arthritis. The chain's CDR3 is CASSQGSSTEAFF. The CDR3 region has the DNA TGTGCCAGCAGCCAGGGGTCGAGCACTGAAGCTTTCTTT. The full variable domain, completed using reference TRBV9 and TRBJ1-1, is DSGVTQTPKHLITATGQRVTLRCSPRSGDLSVYWYQQSLDQGLQFLIQYYNGEERAKGNILERFSAQQFPDLHSELNLSSLELGDSALYFCASSQGSSTEAFFGQGTRLTVV.